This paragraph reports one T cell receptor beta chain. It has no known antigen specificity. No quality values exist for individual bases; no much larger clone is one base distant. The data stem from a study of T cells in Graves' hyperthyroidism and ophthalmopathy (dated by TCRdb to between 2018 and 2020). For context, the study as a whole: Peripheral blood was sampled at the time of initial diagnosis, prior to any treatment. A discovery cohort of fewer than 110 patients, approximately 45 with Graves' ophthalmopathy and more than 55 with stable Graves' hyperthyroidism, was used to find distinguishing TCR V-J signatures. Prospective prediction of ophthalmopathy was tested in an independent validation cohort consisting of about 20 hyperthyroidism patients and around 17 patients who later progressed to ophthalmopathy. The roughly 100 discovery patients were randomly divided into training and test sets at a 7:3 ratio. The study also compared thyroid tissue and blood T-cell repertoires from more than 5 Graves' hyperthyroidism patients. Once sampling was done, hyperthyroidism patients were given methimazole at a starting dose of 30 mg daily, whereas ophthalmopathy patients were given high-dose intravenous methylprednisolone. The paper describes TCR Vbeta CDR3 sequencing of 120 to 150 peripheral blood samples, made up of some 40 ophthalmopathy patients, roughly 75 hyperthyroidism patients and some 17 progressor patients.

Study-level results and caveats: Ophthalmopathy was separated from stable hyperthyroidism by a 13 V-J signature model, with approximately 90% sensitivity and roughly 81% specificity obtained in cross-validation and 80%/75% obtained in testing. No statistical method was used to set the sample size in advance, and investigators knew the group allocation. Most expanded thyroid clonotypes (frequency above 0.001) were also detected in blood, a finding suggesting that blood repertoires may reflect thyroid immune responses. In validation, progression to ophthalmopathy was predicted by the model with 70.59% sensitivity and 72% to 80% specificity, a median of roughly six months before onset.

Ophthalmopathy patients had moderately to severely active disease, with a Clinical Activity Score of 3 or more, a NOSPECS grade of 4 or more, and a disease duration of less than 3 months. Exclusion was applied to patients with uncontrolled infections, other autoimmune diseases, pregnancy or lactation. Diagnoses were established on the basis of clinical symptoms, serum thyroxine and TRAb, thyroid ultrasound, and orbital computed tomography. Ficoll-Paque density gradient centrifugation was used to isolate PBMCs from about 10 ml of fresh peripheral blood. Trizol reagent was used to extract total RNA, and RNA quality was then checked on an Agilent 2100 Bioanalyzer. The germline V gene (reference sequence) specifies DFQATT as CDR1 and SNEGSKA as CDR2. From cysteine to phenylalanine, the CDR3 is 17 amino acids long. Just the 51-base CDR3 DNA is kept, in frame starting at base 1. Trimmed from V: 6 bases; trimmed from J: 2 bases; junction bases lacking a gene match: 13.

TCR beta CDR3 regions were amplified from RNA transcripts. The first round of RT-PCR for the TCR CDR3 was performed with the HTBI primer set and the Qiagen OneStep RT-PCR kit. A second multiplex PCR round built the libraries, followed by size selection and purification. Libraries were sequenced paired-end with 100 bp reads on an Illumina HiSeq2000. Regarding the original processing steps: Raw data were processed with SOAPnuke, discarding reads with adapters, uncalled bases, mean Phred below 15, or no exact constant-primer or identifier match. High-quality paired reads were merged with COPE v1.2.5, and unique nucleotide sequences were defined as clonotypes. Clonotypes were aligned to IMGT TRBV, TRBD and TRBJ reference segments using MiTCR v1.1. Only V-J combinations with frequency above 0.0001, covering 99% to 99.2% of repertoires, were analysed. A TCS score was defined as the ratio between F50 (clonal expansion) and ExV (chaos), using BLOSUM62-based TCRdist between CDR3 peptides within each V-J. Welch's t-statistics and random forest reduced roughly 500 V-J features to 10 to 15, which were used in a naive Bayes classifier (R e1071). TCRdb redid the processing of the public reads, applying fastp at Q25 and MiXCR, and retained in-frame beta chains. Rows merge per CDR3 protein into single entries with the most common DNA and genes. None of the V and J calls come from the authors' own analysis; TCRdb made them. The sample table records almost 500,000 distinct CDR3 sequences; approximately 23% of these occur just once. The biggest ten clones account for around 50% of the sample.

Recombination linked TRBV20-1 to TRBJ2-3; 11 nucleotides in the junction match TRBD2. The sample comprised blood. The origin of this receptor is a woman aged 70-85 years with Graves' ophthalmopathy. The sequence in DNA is TGCAGTGCCGTCGTAGCGGGAGGGCCTTGGGACACAGATACGCAGTATTTT. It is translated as CSAVVAGGPWDTDTQYF.